The T cell receptor (beta chain) described here comes from a study of graft-versus-host responses after intestinal transplantation. Study in general: Tacrolimus plus steroids were given to all recipients for approximately 3 years, preceded by anti-thymocyte globulin induction. Study results and limitations: In patients with graft-donor T cell macrochimerism, allograft graft-versus-host to host-versus-graft clonal ratios were high.

A remark on this clone: The antigen is not known.

Measured with immunoSEQ multiplex PCR; TCRdb has only the in-frame clones, and not every one. The sample carries roughly 93,000 clones, under 95% recorded once. Germline V gene data show CDR1 as LNHDA and CDR2 as SQIVND (reference sequence). V shed 3 bases and J shed 1 base, with 9 bases lying between them. The CDR3 has 14 residues. This TCR was recovered from a human donor who was the organ donor for an intestinal transplant. The sequenced sample was unstimulated CD8+ T cells sorted from spleen or lymph node cells, obtained before transplant. The chain uses TRBV19 and TRBJ1-2; possible D gene TRBD1, 5 bases. DNA of the CDR3: TGTGCCAGTAGTATCAGAGGACATAACTATGGCTACACCTTC. Translating it yields CASSIRGHNYGYTF. The entire variable domain, with the rest obtained from reference TRBV19 and TRBJ1-2, is as follows: DGGITQSPKYLFRKEGQNVTLSCEQNLNHDAMYWYRQDPGQGLRLIYYSQIVNDFQKGDIAEGYSVSREKKESFPLTVTSAQKNPTAFYLCASSIRGHNYGYTFGSGTRLTVV.